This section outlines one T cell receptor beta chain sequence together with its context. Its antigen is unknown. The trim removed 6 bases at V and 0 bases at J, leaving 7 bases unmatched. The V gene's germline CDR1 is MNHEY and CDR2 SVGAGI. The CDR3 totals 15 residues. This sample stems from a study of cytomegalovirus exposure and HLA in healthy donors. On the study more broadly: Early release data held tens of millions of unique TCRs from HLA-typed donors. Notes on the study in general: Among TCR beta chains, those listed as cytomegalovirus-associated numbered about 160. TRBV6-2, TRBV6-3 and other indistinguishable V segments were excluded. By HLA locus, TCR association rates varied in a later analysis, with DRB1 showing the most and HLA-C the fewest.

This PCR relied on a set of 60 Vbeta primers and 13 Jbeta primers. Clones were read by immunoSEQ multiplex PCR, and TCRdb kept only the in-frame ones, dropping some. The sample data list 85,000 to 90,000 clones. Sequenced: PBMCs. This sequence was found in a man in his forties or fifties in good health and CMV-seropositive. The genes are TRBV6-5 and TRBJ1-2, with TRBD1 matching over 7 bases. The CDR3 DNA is TGTGCCAGCAGCGGTCGGGACAGCTCTAACTATGGCTACACCTTC. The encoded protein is CASSGRDSSNYGYTF.